The clone carrying this T cell receptor (beta chain) occurred once. Per the authors' pipeline: Researchers report that nucleated cell counts were estimated from reference gene primer amplification. TCRdb's table, derived via immunoSEQ multiplex PCR, lists solely in-frame clones and lacks some. V and J calls and clone size are as listed in that table; D and trimming were resolved from the DNA. Of over 30,000 clones in the sample, 80% to 90% are singletons; the top ten hold over 9%. The length of the CDR3 is 14 residues. The V segment lost 5 bases and the J segment 6 bases; nucleotides outside the gene matches: 9. Germline CDR1 SGHTA, CDR2 FQGNSA. The sample belongs to a study of blood T cell repertoires in COVID-19. Turning to the study itself: The origin of the acute and convalescent COVID-19 samples was the United States, Italy and Spain.

The J gene is TRBJ1-1, the V gene TRBV7-2, with 7 bases identical to TRBD1. The clonotype was recovered from a human donor in a cohort sampled during active COVID-19. Sequencing input: peripheral blood. The CDR3 sequence is CASSRGQIGAEAFF. As DNA, the CDR3 is TGTGCCAGCAGCCGGGGACAGATCGGGGCTGAAGCTTTCTTT.